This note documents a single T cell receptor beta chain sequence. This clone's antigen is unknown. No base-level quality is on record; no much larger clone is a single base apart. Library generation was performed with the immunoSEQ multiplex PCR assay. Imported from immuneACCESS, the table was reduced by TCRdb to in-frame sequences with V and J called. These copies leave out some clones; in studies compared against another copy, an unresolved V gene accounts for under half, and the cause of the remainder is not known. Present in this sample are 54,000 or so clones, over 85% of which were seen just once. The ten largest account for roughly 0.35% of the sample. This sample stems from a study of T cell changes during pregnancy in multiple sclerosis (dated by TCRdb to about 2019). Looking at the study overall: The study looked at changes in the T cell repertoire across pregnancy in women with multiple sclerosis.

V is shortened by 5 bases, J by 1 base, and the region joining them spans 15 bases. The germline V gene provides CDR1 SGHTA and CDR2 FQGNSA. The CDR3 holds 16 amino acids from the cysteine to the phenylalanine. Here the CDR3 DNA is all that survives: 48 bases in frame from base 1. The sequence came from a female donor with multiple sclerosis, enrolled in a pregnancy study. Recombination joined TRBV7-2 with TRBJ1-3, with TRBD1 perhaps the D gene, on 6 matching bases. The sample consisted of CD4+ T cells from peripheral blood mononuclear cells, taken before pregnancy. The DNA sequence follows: TGTGCCAGCAGCCTCACAGGGTTTAATTCTGGAAACACCATATATTTT. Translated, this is CASSLTGFNSGNTIYF. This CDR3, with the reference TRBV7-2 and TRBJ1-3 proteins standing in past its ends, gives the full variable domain GAGVSQSPSNKVTEKGKDVELRCDPISGHTALYWYRQSLGQGLEFLIYFQGNSAPDKSGLPSDRFSAERTGGSVSTLTIQRTQQEDSAVYLCASSLTGFNSGNTIYFGEGSWLTVV.